Listed here are 4 T cell receptor beta chains from one sample, sequenced in a study of graft-versus-host responses after intestinal transplantation (dated by TCRdb to the early 2020s). Their cognate antigens are unknown. The label giving this sample's time point can be read as: cells obtained before transplantation from donor or recipient. The protocol used for the library was the immunoSEQ multiplex PCR assay. TCRdb took this table from immuneACCESS and kept in-frame rearrangements with V and J called. Such tables lack part of the clones; where checked against another copy, unresolved V genes explain under half of the gap, and the rest is unexplained. The sample table records around 84,000 clones; 75% to 90% of these occur just once. Clones ranked in the top ten supply approximately 18% of the sample. Material: unstimulated CD8+ T cells sorted from spleen or lymph node cells, obtained before intestinal transplant. The receptors derive from a human donor who received an intestinal transplant.

This clone was counted once. The chain couples TRBV9 to TRBJ2-5, with a possible D match to TRBD1 (5 bases). The length of the CDR3 is 14 residues. Germline CDR1 and CDR2: SGDLS and YYNGEE. The V and J ends lost 0 bases and 6 bases respectively, with 12 bases between them. CDR3 in DNA: TGTGCCAGCAGCGTAGAGTTTGGGGCCAAGACCCAGTACTTC. Its protein product is CASSVEFGAKTQYF.

The chain employs TRBV4-1 and TRBJ2-3, with 8 bases lining up with TRBD1. Germline CDR1 and CDR2: MGHRA and YSYEKL. V shed 5 bases and J 0 bases; nucleotides not matched to a gene: 10. CDR3 length: 17 amino acids. DNA of the CDR3: TGCGCCAGCAGCTTCTACCCCAGGGGGCGTAGCACAGATACGCAGTATTTT. This sequence encodes CASSFYPRGRSTDTQYF.

This clone was detected a few times. This CDR3 reads CASSPHDGLCAYEQYF. CDR3 DNA sequence: TGCGCCAGCAGTCCCCACGACGGGCTGTGTGCCTACGAGCAGTACTTC. V gene TRBV23-1 combines with J gene TRBJ2-7; D is undetermined. TRBV23-1 is flagged as an ORF with uncertain function. V shed 4 bases and J shed 2 bases, with 18 bases lying between them. This CDR3 has 16 residues.

V is TRBV4-1 and J is TRBJ1-5; D gene unclear. CDR3 length: 16 amino acids. The V end lost 4 bases, the J end lost 6 bases, and 19 bases lay between the germline ends. Germline V gene data show CDR1 as MGHRA and CDR2 as YSYEKL. As DNA, the CDR3 is TGCGCCAGCAGCCTGTCCGGTCCAAAATGGGGTCAGCCCCAGCATTTT. It specifies CASSLSGPKWGQPQHF.